This T cell receptor beta chain stems from a study of metastatic and nonmetastatic thyroid tumors. Study overall: Repertoires of blood and of tissue (tumor or nodule) from malignant and benign thyroid patients were compared.

Authors' analysis steps: The distant-metastasis classifier for papillary thyroid cancer was built from CDR3 differences across clinicopathological groups. Using MiXCR, TCRdb re-called clones from the PCR reads. The V and J calls and clone size are TCRdb's, not the authors'. The sample records 25,000 to 30,000 clones, around 25% being singletons. V was pared by 7 bases and J by 8 bases, with 18 bases between. Germline V gene lookup returns CDR1 MDHEN and CDR2 SYDVKM. This CDR3 region has 13 residues. Every patient was untreated before thyroid surgery. For this clone: Its target is unknown. A much larger clone sits a single nucleotide away, making a read error possible. The CDR3 carries no conserved terminal phenylalanine or tryptophan, so it likely arises from a read error. In the same sample, other DNA sequences code for this CDR3.

Notes on the study in general: Across blood and tumor, TCR beta diversity in malignant thyroid tumors was reportedly significantly higher than in benign nodules.

V gene TRBV28 combines with J gene TRBJ2-7; TRBD1 is a possible D gene (5 bases). The sequence came from a female donor with papillary thyroid cancer or a benign thyroid nodule (not recorded which). Some clones in this sample may be carry-over from other donors' samples. Sequencing was performed on blood. The CDR3 DNA reads TGTGCCAGCACCAGGGCAACATTTACTAAGCAGTACCTC. Translated, it gives CASTRATFTKQYL.